Detailed here is one T cell receptor beta chain. The antigen is unknown. Repertoires were generated with immunoSEQ multiplex PCR, while TCRdb's copy carries only in-frame clones and drops some. The data show 62,000 or so clones, roughly nine tenths seen once. The record originates from a study of graft-versus-host responses after intestinal transplantation. The study, taken as a whole, reports: Early post-transplant HvG declines were associated with peak circulating GvH clone levels.

This CDR3 has 17 amino acids. Germline trimming cut 1 base from V and 6 bases from J; bases unmatched to any gene: 7. Looked up from germline, CDR1 is LNHDA and CDR2 is SQIVND (reference sequence). Here the sequenced sample was unstimulated CD8+ T cells sorted from spleen or lymph node cells, taken before transplant. The clonotype originates from a human donor who was the organ donor for an intestinal transplant. J is TRBJ2-1 and V is TRBV19, with TRBD2 identical over 12 bases. Here the CDR3 reads CASSIAQLAGGFNEQFF. The CDR3 nucleotides read TGTGCCAGTAGTATAGCCCAACTAGCGGGGGGATTCAATGAGCAGTTCTTC. The complete variable domain, with remaining parts taken from reference TRBV19 and TRBJ2-1, reads DGGITQSPKYLFRKEGQNVTLSCEQNLNHDAMYWYRQDPGQGLRLIYYSQIVNDFQKGDIAEGYSVSREKKESFPLTVTSAQKNPTAFYLCASSIAQLAGGFNEQFFGPGTRLTVL.